The TCR beta chain described here comes from a study of blood T cell repertoires in COVID-19. For the study at large: From the United States, Italy and Spain came samples of acute and convalescent COVID-19. In each case, the material was cDNA or gDNA derived from T cells, B-cell-depleted T cells, or PBMCs.

V gave up 4 bases and J gave up 6 bases; unmatched junction bases: 23. This CDR3 spans 20 amino acids. Per germline, CDR1 SGHNT and CDR2 YYREEE (reference sequence). In the original processing: How many nucleated cells were present was estimated from reference gene primer amplification. TCRdb's table, derived via immunoSEQ multiplex PCR, lists solely in-frame clones and lacks some. That table is the source of V, J and clone size, and D and trimming were worked out from the DNA. The sample has around 250,000 clones, 65% to 85% seen once. This clone was counted once. J is TRBJ2-3 and V is TRBV5-4; 10 positions match TRBD2. The TCR originated in a man aged 40-50 years with active or convalescent COVID-19. Sequencing was carried out using peripheral blood. CDR3 sequence reads: CASSRTSPTPLAGVWDTQYF. CDR3 bases: TGTGCCAGCAGCCGCACCAGCCCCACCCCTCTAGCGGGAGTTTGGGATACGCAGTATTTT.